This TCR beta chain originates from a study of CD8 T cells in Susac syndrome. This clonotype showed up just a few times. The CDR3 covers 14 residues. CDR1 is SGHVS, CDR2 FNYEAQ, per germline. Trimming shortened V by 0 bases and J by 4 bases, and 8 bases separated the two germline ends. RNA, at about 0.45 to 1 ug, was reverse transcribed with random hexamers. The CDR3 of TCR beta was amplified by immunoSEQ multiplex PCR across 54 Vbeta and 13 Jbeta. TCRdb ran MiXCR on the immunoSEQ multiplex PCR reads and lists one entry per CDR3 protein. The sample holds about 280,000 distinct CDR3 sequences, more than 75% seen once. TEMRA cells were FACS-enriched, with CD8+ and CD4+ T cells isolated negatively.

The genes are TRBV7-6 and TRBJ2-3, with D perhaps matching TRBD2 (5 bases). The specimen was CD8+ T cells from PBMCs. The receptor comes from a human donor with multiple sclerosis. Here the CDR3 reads CASSLALGSDTQYF. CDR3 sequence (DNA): TGTGCCAGCAGCTTAGCACTAGGGTCAGATACGCAGTATTTT.